These 6 T cell receptor beta chains share one sample of origin, sequenced in a study of PD-1 blockade in mismatch repair-deficient tumors. Data came from immunoSEQ multiplex PCR; TCRdb stores just in-frame clones and leaves some out. The sample contains 60,000 to 75,000 clones, roughly 88% of which appear only once. Sequencing was performed on peripheral blood, taken 52 weeks after starting pembrolizumab. These receptors were taken from an adult with mismatch repair-deficient cancer.

The V call is TRBV5-1, the J call TRBJ2-5; TRBD1 aligns across 8 bases. Germline V CDR1 and CDR2: SGHRS, YFSETQ. The CDR3 runs 14 residues. With V trimmed by 6 bases and J by 13 bases, 17 bases remained unmatched. The CDR3 DNA reads as TGCGCCAGCAAACCGACAGGGGAGGCCAGTTTCTGGTACTTC. It encodes CASKPTGEASFWYF.

Here the CDR3 DNA reads TGTGCCAGCAGCTTGGACAGGGTCACCGGGGAGCTGTTTTTT. Its protein is CASSLDRVTGELFF. The chain uses TRBV5-4 and TRBJ2-2; D perhaps matches TRBD1 (6 bases). CDR3 length: 14 residues. CDR1 and CDR2 from the germline V gene are SGHNT and YYREEE (reference sequence). V lost 0 bases and J lost 4, with 7 bases in between.

The gene calls are TRBV18 and TRBJ1-4; no reliable D call. Germline-derived CDR1 and CDR2 are KGHSH and LQKENI. The V end was cut by 5 bases, the J end by 4 bases, with 14 bases between. This CDR3 has 15 amino acids. The CDR3 DNA sequence: TGTGCCAGCTCAACCGGACTTTTTGGTAATGAAAAACTGTTTTTT. Its protein product is CASSTGLFGNEKLFF.

The chain is built from TRBV19 and TRBJ2-7; TRBD1 matches 7 bases. Germline V gene lookup returns CDR1 LNHDA and CDR2 SQIVND (reference sequence). The CDR3 contains 13 residues. The V and J ends lost 5 bases and 4 bases, in that order; junction bases with no gene match: 5. Written as DNA, the CDR3 is TGTGCCAGTAGTGGGAGACAGGGATACGAGCAGTACTTC. The encoded protein is CASSGRQGYEQYF.

The chain combines TRBV6-6 with TRBJ2-1; D gene ambiguous. CDR3 length equals 15 residues. The germline V and J ends were trimmed by 0 bases and 9 bases, with 15 bases remaining between them. Germline V lookup: CDR1 MNHNY, CDR2 SVGAGI (reference sequence). The chain's CDR3 is CASSYSSGQGSEQFF. The CDR3 DNA is TGTGCCAGCAGTTACTCGTCCGGTCAAGGTAGTGAGCAGTTCTTC.

V and J are TRBV5-1 and TRBJ2-7; the match to TRBD1 covers 10 bases. CDR1 is SGHRS, CDR2 YFSETQ, per germline. The CDR3 loop spans 13 amino acids. V lost 3 bases to trimming and J lost 6 bases; unmatched junction nucleotides: 3. This CDR3 is CASSSGTGVEQYF. CDR3 nucleotide sequence: TGCGCCAGCAGCTCAGGGACAGGGGTCGAGCAGTACTTC. The whole variable domain, filled in from reference TRBV5-1 and TRBJ2-7, reads KAGVTQTPRYLIKTRGQQVTLSCSPISGHRSVSWYQQTPGQGLQFLFEYFSETQRNKGNFPGRFSGRQFSNSRSEMNVSTLELGDSALYLCASSSGTGVEQYFGPGTRLTVT.